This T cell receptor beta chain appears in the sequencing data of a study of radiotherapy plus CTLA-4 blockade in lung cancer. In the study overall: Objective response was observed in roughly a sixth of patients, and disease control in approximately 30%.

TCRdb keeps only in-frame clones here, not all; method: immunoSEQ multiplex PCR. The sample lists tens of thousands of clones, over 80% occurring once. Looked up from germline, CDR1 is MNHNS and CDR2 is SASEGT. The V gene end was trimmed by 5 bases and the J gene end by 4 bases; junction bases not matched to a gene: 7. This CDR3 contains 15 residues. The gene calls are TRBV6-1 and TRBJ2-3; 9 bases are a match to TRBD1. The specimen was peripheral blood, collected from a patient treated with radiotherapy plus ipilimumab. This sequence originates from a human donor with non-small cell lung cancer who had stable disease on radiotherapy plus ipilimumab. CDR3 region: CASSHNRGRADTQYF. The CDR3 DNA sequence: TGTGCCAGCAGTCATAACAGGGGGCGGGCAGATACGCAGTATTTT.